This T cell receptor beta chain was obtained from a study of T cell responses to AZD1222 COVID-19 vaccine. Overall study results and limits: Repertoires were collected only later (after the peak T cell response had occurred).

In the case of this clone: Its antigen remains unidentified.

Here immunoSEQ multiplex PCR was the method, and the copy in TCRdb shows in-frame clones only, minus some. The sample lists around 78,000 clones, around 87% occurring once. This material consisted of peripheral blood, taken on day 0 of AZD1222 vaccination. The receptor was isolated from an adult in good health.

CDR3 sequence: CASSQPRLAGGRYNEQFF. Here the CDR3 DNA reads TGCGCCAGCAGCCAACCTAGACTAGCGGGGGGCCGGTACAATGAGCAGTTCTTC. The chain is built from TRBV4-1 and TRBJ2-1; TRBD2 aligns across 13 bases. With V trimmed by 2 bases and J by 4 bases, 8 bases remained unmatched. Germline V gene lookup returns CDR1 MGHRA and CDR2 YSYEKL. The CDR3 totals 18 residues.